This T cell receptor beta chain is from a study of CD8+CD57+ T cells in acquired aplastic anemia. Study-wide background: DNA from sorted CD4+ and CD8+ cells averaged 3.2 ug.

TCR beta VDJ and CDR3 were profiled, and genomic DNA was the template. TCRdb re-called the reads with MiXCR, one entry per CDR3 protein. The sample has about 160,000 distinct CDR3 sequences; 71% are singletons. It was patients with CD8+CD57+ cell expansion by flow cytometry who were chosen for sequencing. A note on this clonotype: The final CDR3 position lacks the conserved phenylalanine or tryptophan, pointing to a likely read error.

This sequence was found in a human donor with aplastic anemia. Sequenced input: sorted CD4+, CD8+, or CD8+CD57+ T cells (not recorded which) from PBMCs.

The DNA of the CDR3 is TGCGCCAGCAGGACTACGGGCAACGAGCAGTACTGC. Amino acid sequence: CASRTTGNEQYC. The chain combines TRBV10-1 with TRBJ2-7, with a tentative D call TRBD2 (5 bases). V was shortened by 6 bases and J by 5 bases, with 11 bases between the two germline ends. Germline V gene data show CDR1 as WNHNN and CDR2 as SYGVQD (reference sequence). This CDR3 has 12 amino acids.